This T cell receptor (beta chain) was captured in a study of T cell responses to AZD1222 COVID-19 vaccine. Regarding the study as a whole: The number of AZD1222 recipients seropositive at baseline was only five or six.

Here immunoSEQ multiplex PCR was the method, and the copy in TCRdb shows in-frame clones only, minus some. The profile shows some 100,000 clones, around 83% of them singletons. This CDR3 is built from 13 residues. Germline V gives CDR1 LNHDA, CDR2 SQIVND (reference sequence). After removal of 9 bases from V and 7 bases from J, the junction contained 8 bases not matched to a gene. Recipients boosted at about 4 weeks or about 12 weeks are pooled. As for this clone: What it binds is unknown.

Sequenced here: peripheral blood, sampled 28 days after the second AZD1222 dose. The sequence was obtained from an adult who received the AZD1222 COVID-19 vaccine. This sequence joins TRBV19 and TRBJ1-4; 7 bases align to TRBD1. This CDR3 reads CASHQGGSEKLFF. The DNA of the CDR3 is TGTGCCAGCCACCAGGGGGGGAGTGAAAAACTGTTTTTT.